This section outlines one TCR gamma chain sequence together with its context. The target antigen is unknown. No DNA is shown, since the ends of the CDR3 on it are uncertain; the CDR3 is the one TCRdb lists. Bulk repertoires came from Vgamma9/Vdelta2+ or Vdelta2-negative gammadelta T cells flow-sorted from PBMC. The entry originates in a study of γδ T cells in repeated Plasmodium falciparum infection. At the level of the study: Donors were malaria-exposed Malian children or age- and gender-matched Australian children. The study's findings and limits: Vdelta2-negative gammadelta repertoires appeared less diverse and less shared in Malian than Australian children. Waves of new clonotype selection appeared after repeated controlled infections in Vdelta2-negative, largely Vdelta1+, gammadelta T cells.

Germline assignment: CDR1 GITISATS and CDR2 ISYDGTV (reference sequence). The CDR3 spans 31 residues, counting both ends. Both TRG and TRD chains were sequenced from each sorted sample. TCRdb processed the multiplex PCR reads again with the CATT caller. This table has 27,000 or so gamma-chain clones, approximately 1.4% appearing once. The sequence derives from a pool of human donors (malaria-infected and uninfected, not separated). No J gene call was made, and the V gene is TRGV9. Sequences were obtained from gamma-delta T cells from blood. The CDR3 protein is CALWEMVIIRNSLAVEQHWLPQVSIGRIQHF.